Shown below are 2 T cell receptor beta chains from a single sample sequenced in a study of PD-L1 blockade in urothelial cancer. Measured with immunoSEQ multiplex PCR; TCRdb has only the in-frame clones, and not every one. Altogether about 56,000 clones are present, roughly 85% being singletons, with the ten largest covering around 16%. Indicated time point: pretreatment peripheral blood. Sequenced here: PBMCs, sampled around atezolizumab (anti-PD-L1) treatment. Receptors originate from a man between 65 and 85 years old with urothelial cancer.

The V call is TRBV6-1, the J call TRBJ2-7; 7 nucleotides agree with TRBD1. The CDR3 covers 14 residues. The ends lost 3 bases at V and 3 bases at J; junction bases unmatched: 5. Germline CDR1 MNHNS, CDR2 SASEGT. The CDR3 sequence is CASSDQGQFYEQYF. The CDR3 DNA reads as TGTGCCAGCAGTGACCAGGGACAGTTCTACGAGCAGTACTTC.

CDR3 sequence: CASSQSSGRANEQYF. The CDR3 region has the DNA TGTGCCAGTAGCCAGTCTAGCGGGAGGGCGAACGAGCAGTACTTC. The chain is built from TRBV19 and TRBJ2-7; 12 bases fit TRBD2. The CDR3 has 15 amino acids. Trimming removed 6 bases from V and 5 bases from J; junction bases left unmatched: 8. CDR1 LNHDA and CDR2 SQIVND come from the germline V gene (reference sequence).